What follows are 23 T cell receptor beta chains derived from one specimen sequenced in a study of somatic mutations in cytotoxic T cells in rheumatoid arthritis. Measured with immunoSEQ multiplex PCR; TCRdb has only the in-frame clones, and not every one. The sample lists about 8,200 clones; 65% to 75% were seen once. The source material was CD8+ T cells sorted from blood. These receptors all come from an adult with rheumatoid arthritis.

The chain uses TRBV5-5 and TRBJ2-7; D uncertain. Germline-derived CDR1 and CDR2 are SGHKS and YYEKEE (reference sequence). V gave up 4 bases and J gave up 8 bases, with 19 bases separating them. The CDR3 has 14 residues. The CDR3 sequence: CASSPWAATDQQYF. The CDR3 coding sequence is TGTGCCAGCAGCCCTTGGGCTGCTACGGACCAGCAGTACTTC. Combining the CDR3 with reference TRBV5-5 and TRBJ2-7 gives the whole variable domain DAGVTQSPTHLIKTRGQQVTLRCSPISGHKSVSWYQQVLGQGPQFIFQYYEKEERGRGNFPDRFSARQFPNYSSELNVNALLLGDSALYLCASSPWAATDQQYFGPGTRLTVT.

This chain links TRBV4-1 with TRBJ1-2; perhaps TRBD1 as D (6 bases). Germline CDR1 is MGHRA and CDR2 is YSYEKL. CDR3 size: 16 residues. Trimming took 4 bases from V and 8 from J, leaving 23 bases between them. The CDR3 DNA sequence: TGCGCCAGCAGCCGAGGGGGGGGCGGGGAGGCGGAAGGCTACACCTTC. It specifies CASSRGGGGEAEGYTF.

The chain recombines TRBV5-5 with TRBJ1-1, with D hard to call. This CDR3 has 13 residues. Deletions cut 0 bases from V and 5 bases from J, with 8 bases between. Germline lookup yields CDR1 SGHKS and CDR2 YYEKEE (reference sequence). The chain's CDR3 is CASSLDVWTEAFF. The CDR3 DNA reads as TGTGCCAGCAGCTTGGATGTGTGGACTGAAGCTTTCTTT.

The chain carries TRBV28 and TRBJ2-7; tentative D call: TRBD2 (6 bases). The V and J ends lost 3 bases and 2 bases respectively, with 14 bases between them. The CDR3 contains 15 residues. Germline V gene lookup returns CDR1 MDHEN and CDR2 SYDVKM. CDR3 region: CASSFYLGLPYEQYF. The CDR3 nucleotides are TGTGCCAGCAGTTTTTACCTCGGACTACCCTACGAGCAGTACTTC. Drawing the rest from reference TRBV28 and TRBJ2-7, the complete variable domain is DVKVTQSSRYLVKRTGEKVFLECVQDMDHENMFWYRQDPGLGLRLIYFSYDVKMKEKGDIPEGYSVSREKKERFSLILESASTNQTSMYLCASSFYLGLPYEQYFGPGTRLTVT.

V and J are TRBV6-1 and TRBJ1-6, with D possibly matching TRBD1 (5 bases). V lost 7 bases, J lost 5 bases, and 12 bases lay in between. Germline-derived CDR1 and CDR2 are MNHNS and SASEGT. The CDR3 contains 14 residues. CDR3 in DNA: TGTGCCAGCACCCTGGGGCAGGATAATTCACCCCTCCACTTT. Protein sequence: CASTLGQDNSPLHF.

This clone qualifies as large. The chain links TRBV5-6 to TRBJ2-7; 9 bases align to TRBD1. This CDR3 has 15 residues. V shed 4 bases and J 5 bases; nucleotides not matched to a gene: 10. Germline V gene sequence: CDR1 SGHDT, CDR2 YYEEEE. The CDR3 nucleotides read TGTGCCAGCAGCCCCGGGACAGGGACAAATCACGAGCAGTACTTC. Translated: CASSPGTGTNHEQYF.

The rearrangement links TRBV2 to TRBJ2-1; 7 bases are shared with TRBD2. The CDR3 contains 15 residues. Germline V gene sequence: CDR1 SNHLY, CDR2 FYNNEI. V lost 1 base to trimming and J lost 3 bases; unmatched junction nucleotides: 3. The CDR3, as DNA: TGTGCCAGCAGTGAAGGCGGGAGTATCTACAATGAGCAGTTCTTC. It codes for CASSEGGSIYNEQFF. The full variable domain, rest sourced from reference TRBV2 and TRBJ2-1, is EPEVTQTPSHQVTQMGQEVILRCVPISNHLYFYWYRQILGQKVEFLVSFYNNEISEKSEIFDDQFSVERPDGSNFTLKIRSTKLEDSAMYFCASSEGGSIYNEQFFGPGTRLTVL.

J is TRBJ1-1 and V is TRBV5-6; 10 nucleotides agree with TRBD1. Looked up from germline, CDR1 is SGHDT and CDR2 is YYEEEE. V lost 2 bases to trimming and J lost 4 bases; unmatched junction nucleotides: 8. This CDR3 is 16 amino acids long. In nucleotides, the CDR3 is TGTGCCAGCAGCTTTGGGACAGGGGTGAGGAGCACTGAAGCTTTCTTT. It yields the protein CASSFGTGVRSTEAFF.

This clone was picked up a small number of times. The chain joins TRBV19 to TRBJ1-1, with TRBD1 identical over 9 bases. There are 14 residues in the CDR3. CDR1 is LNHDA and CDR2 is SQIVND in the germline V gene (reference sequence). V shed 6 bases and J 4 bases; nucleotides not matched to a gene: 6. In DNA form, the CDR3 reads TGTGCCAGTAGCAATACAGGGGGCGGCACTGAAGCTTTCTTT. It encodes CASSNTGGGTEAFF.

The CDR3 coding sequence is TGTGCCAGCAGTCAGGGGACTACAGAGGTCTATGGCTACACCTTC. Its translation: CASSQGTTEVYGYTF. This chain links TRBV6-5 with TRBJ1-2, with D possibly TRBD1 on 6 matching bases. This CDR3 has 15 residues. Germline-derived CDR1 and CDR2 are MNHEY and SVGAGI. The V end was cut by 5 bases, the J end by 4 bases, with 17 bases between.

Only a few counts were recorded for this clone. V usage is TRBV5-1 and J usage is TRBJ2-7; D possibly corresponds to TRBD1 (5 bases). Germline V CDR1 and CDR2: SGHRS, YFSETQ. The CDR3 has 13 residues. Trimming removed 1 base from V and 4 bases from J, with 9 bases in between. The CDR3 region is CASSLWGQYEQYF. CDR3 DNA: TGCGCCAGCAGCTTGTGGGGCCAGTACGAGCAGTACTTC.

The chain links TRBV6-5 to TRBJ2-2, with no clear D. In germline, CDR1 is MNHEY, CDR2 SVGAGI. There are 14 residues in the CDR3. V shed 2 bases and J shed 1 base, with 5 bases lying between them. CDR3 bases: TGTGCCAGCAGTTACGGTGGGAACACCGGGGAGCTGTTTTTT. Protein product: CASSYGGNTGELFF.

The CDR3 loop reads CASSVQGGDYGYTF. The CDR3 DNA reads as TGCGCCAGCAGCGTACAGGGGGGGGACTATGGCTACACCTTC. This rearrangement joins TRBV4-1 to TRBJ1-2, with 8 bases that match TRBD1. The V gene's germline CDR1 is MGHRA and CDR2 YSYEKL. V lost 5 bases and J lost 3; bases outside the gene matches: 5. CDR3 size: 14 residues.

The rearrangement links TRBV7-2 to TRBJ1-2; D might be TRBD1 (6 bases). Trimming removed 6 bases from V and 3 bases from J, with 17 bases in between. Germline values: CDR1 SGHTA, CDR2 FQGNSA. The CDR3 has 15 amino acids. The CDR3 region is CASSQRGGDDYGYTF. The CDR3 DNA reads as TGTGCCAGCAGTCAGAGGGGGGGGGATGACTATGGCTACACCTTC. Filled out from reference TRBV7-2 and TRBJ1-2, the complete variable domain reads GAGVSQSPSNKVTEKGKDVELRCDPISGHTALYWYRQSLGQGLEFLIYFQGNSAPDKSGLPSDRFSAERTGGSVSTLTIQRTQQEDSAVYLCASSQRGGDDYGYTFGSGTRLTVV.

This chain connects TRBV4-1 to TRBJ1-3; perhaps TRBD1 as D (5 bases). The CDR3 sequence is 16 residues long. The V end was cut by 0 bases, the J end by 2 bases, with 11 bases between. Germline V CDR1 and CDR2: MGHRA, YSYEKL. As DNA, the CDR3 is TGCGCCAGCAGCCAAGATTTCTGGGGCGCTGGAAACACCATATATTTT. It translates to CASSQDFWGAGNTIYF.

This chain joins TRBV4-1 and TRBJ2-1; the D is unclear. Germline loops: CDR1 MGHRA, CDR2 YSYEKL. The ends were cut back, 1 base at V and 3 bases at J, with 10 bases in the middle. CDR3 length: 15 residues. In DNA, the CDR3 is TGCGCCAGCAGCCAAGGACACAACCTCTACAATGAGCAGTTCTTC. Its protein product is CASSQGHNLYNEQFF.

V gene TRBV6-6 combines with J gene TRBJ2-6; 7 bases align to TRBD2. The CDR3 consists of 15 residues. Germline V gene lookup returns CDR1 MNHNY and CDR2 SVGAGI (reference sequence). V lost 7 bases, J lost 4 bases, and 7 bases stayed unmatched. The DNA of the CDR3 is TGTGCCAGCACGCCCGGGGGGTCCGGGGCCAACGTCCTGACTTTC. Protein product: CASTPGGSGANVLTF.

This clone ranks as medium-sized. The CDR3 here is CASSLSAGDEQYF. CDR3 DNA: TGCGCCAGCAGCCTCTCAGCCGGTGACGAGCAGTACTTC. The V call is TRBV4-1, the J call TRBJ2-7; D remains ambiguous. Germline CDR1 and CDR2: MGHRA and YSYEKL. The length of the CDR3 is 13 residues. The V and J ends lost 4 bases and 5 bases respectively, with 12 bases between them.

The genes are TRBV7-9 and TRBJ2-1, with a tentative D call TRBD2 (5 bases). Trimming left V 1 base short and J 5 bases short, with 9 bases between. The germline CDR1 and CDR2 sequences are SEHNR and FQNEAQ (reference sequence). The CDR3 loop spans 14 amino acids. CDR3 nucleotides: TGTGCCAGCAGCTTAGAATTAGCGAACAATGAGCAGTTCTTC. Translating it yields CASSLELANNEQFF.

This clone was seen more than once but under ten times. V and J are TRBV5-1 and TRBJ2-5, with 10 nucleotides matching TRBD1. Germline CDR1 SGHRS, CDR2 YFSETQ. The CDR3 runs to 15 residues. J gave up 4 bases and V 3 bases, and 6 bases lay outside the gene matches. The CDR3 here is CASSSEGQGRETQYF. The CDR3 DNA reads as TGCGCCAGCAGCTCGGAGGGACAGGGGCGAGAGACCCAGTACTTC.

The chain uses TRBV6-5 and TRBJ1-1; 8 bases are a match to TRBD1. The CDR3 has 15 amino acids. V was clipped by 6 bases and J by 4 bases; unmatched bases: 10. Germline V gene sequence: CDR1 MNHEY, CDR2 SVGAGI. The DNA of the CDR3 is TGTGCCAGCAGCGTTAGTGGGACAGGCTTCACTGAAGCTTTCTTT. Protein: CASSVSGTGFTEAFF.

This chain connects TRBV28 to TRBJ2-2; D unclear. Trimming removed 5 bases from V and 6 bases from J, with 7 bases in between. Germline V CDR1 and CDR2: MDHEN, SYDVKM. The CDR3 covers 12 residues. Here the CDR3 reads CASSPGPGELFF. CDR3 bases: TGTGCCAGCAGTCCAGGTCCCGGGGAGCTGTTTTTT.

The genes are TRBV27 and TRBJ2-5; unclear D gene. This CDR3 comprises 11 residues. Germline CDR1 is MNHEY and CDR2 is SMNVEV (reference sequence). Trimming left V 2 bases short and J 4 bases short, with 2 bases between. The CDR3 DNA follows: TGTGCCAGCAGTTTAGGAGAGACCCAGTACTTC. Encoded protein: CASSLGETQYF.